The 30 T cell receptor beta chains below come from one sample, sequenced in a study of human T cells and chemical hapten exposure. Sample time point: pre-sensitization, week 0. As for treatment: therapeutic diphenylcyclopropenone sensitization with weekly scalp DPC. TCRdb recomputed calls from the RACE reads with MiXCR, one row per CDR3 protein. The repertoire has about 39,000 distinct CDR3 sequences, under 15% of them found once; the top ten carry over 5.5%. The sample here was whole blood, taken in connection with sensitization to the hapten diphenylcyclopropenone (DPC). These receptors all come from a woman in her twenties or thirties with alopecia areata. Some clones in this sample may be carry-over from other donors' samples.

This clonotype was seen ten or more times. V usage is TRBV11-1 and J usage is TRBJ1-1; D gene uncertain. Trimming took off 4 bases at V and 6 bases at J, with 15 bases between the two ends. The CDR3 is made up of 14 amino acids. Germline V CDR1 and CDR2: SGHAT, FQDESV (reference sequence). CDR3 region: CASSSSGPTAEAFF. The CDR3 DNA reads TGTGCCAGCAGCTCCTCTGGACCGACCGCTGAAGCTTTCTTT.

This clonotype was found many times. The gene calls are TRBV20-1 and TRBJ2-5, with D uncertain. Germline CDR1 DFQATT, CDR2 SNEGSKA (reference sequence). The CDR3 totals 13 residues. With 6 bases removed from V and 5 bases from J, the gap between germline ends came to 16 bases. This CDR3 reads CSAPHLGPETQYF. CDR3 in DNA: TGCAGTGCACCTCACCTAGGCCCGGAGACCCAGTACTTC.

The sample holds a few counts of this clonotype. The rearrangement uses TRBV29-1 and TRBJ2-1, with TRBD1 matching over 8 bases. The CDR3 extends over 16 amino acids. Germline V lookup: CDR1 SQVTM, CDR2 ANQGSEA. V dropped 4 bases and J dropped 3; count of bases not matched to a gene: 11. The CDR3 coding sequence is TGCAGCGTTGCAAAAAGGAGACAGGGGAGCTACAATGAGCAGTTCTTC. Its translation is CSVAKRRQGSYNEQFF.

This clonotype was counted at least ten times. The CDR3 DNA is TGTGCCAGCAGCTTAGCCGCCTGGACAGGGGCCAACACTGAAGCTTTCTTT. Translated: CASSLAAWTGANTEAFF. The chain couples TRBV7-2 to TRBJ1-1; TRBD1 matches at 9 bases. The CDR3 loop spans 17 amino acids. The trim removed 0 bases at V and 2 bases at J, leaving 7 bases unmatched. Germline CDR1 is SGHTA and CDR2 is FQGNSA.

This clonotype was counted at least ten times. This sequence joins TRBV20-1 and TRBJ1-1, with D unclear. Trimming shortened V by 5 bases and J by 11 bases, and 18 bases separated the two germline ends. The length of the CDR3 is 12 residues. From germline, CDR1 is DFQATT and CDR2 SNEGSKA (reference sequence). CDR3 amino acids: CSALLQGRAAFF. The CDR3 bases are TGCAGTGCTCTCCTCCAAGGGAGGGCGGCTTTCTTT.

This clonotype has only a few counts. The chain joins TRBV6-5 to TRBJ1-5; D unresolved. The CDR3 length is 14 residues. CDR1 is MNHEY and CDR2 is SVGAGI in the germline V gene. Deletions cut 0 bases from V and 1 base from J, with 4 bases between. CDR3 bases: TGTGCCAGCAGTTACTCGGGAAGCAATCAGCCCCAGCATTTT. This codes for CASSYSGSNQPQHF.

The table lists this clonotype with many counts. The chain has TRBV7-9 and TRBJ2-1; 9 bases align to TRBD2. V lost 4 bases to trimming and J lost 8 bases; unmatched junction nucleotides: 6. This CDR3 spans 14 amino acids. From germline, CDR1 is SEHNR and CDR2 FQNEAQ (reference sequence). The CDR3 region has the DNA TGTGCCAGCAGCTCCGGGACTAGCTTGTATGAGCAGTTCTTC. It codes for CASSSGTSLYEQFF.

This clonotype was counted ten times or more. The chain uses TRBV9 and TRBJ2-7; tentative D call: TRBD2 (5 bases). The germline V gene encodes CDR1 SGDLS and CDR2 YYNGEE. The CDR3 covers 14 residues. Trimming stripped 0 bases from V and 3 bases from J, with 10 bases between. The CDR3 DNA reads TGTGCCAGCAGCGTAGGGACGAGGGACTACGAGCAGTACTTC. This codes for CASSVGTRDYEQYF.

This clonotype was counted at least ten times. The chain has TRBV2 and TRBJ2-5; D gene uncertain. This CDR3 is 12 amino acids long. The germline CDR1 and CDR2 sequences are SNHLY and FYNNEI. Deletions cut 7 bases from V and 5 bases from J, with 11 bases between. The CDR3 protein is CASIRTPETQYF. CDR3 nucleotide sequence: TGTGCCAGCATCCGAACGCCGGAGACCCAGTACTTC.

The V gene is TRBV9, the J gene TRBJ1-2; D is uncertain. Germline CDR1 reads SGDLS; CDR2 reads YYNGEE. The V gene lost 1 base and the J gene lost 4 bases, with 11 bases spanning the gap. The CDR3 sequence is 14 residues long. The CDR3 region has the DNA TGTGCCAGCAGCGTAAGTGGCCTCCCCTATGGCTACACCTTC. This gives the protein CASSVSGLPYGYTF.

The chain uses TRBV6-1 and TRBJ2-1; tentative D call: TRBD1 (5 bases). Germline CDR1 reads MNHNS; CDR2 reads SASEGT. The CDR3 spans 16 residues. With 5 bases removed from V and 0 bases from J, the gap between germline ends came to 14 bases. CDR3 DNA: TGTGCCAGCAGTTTTCAGGGTACTACCTCCTACAATGAGCAGTTCTTC. Translating it yields CASSFQGTTSYNEQFF.

This clonotype appeared many times. The V and J genes are TRBV7-2 and TRBJ2-3; D assignment may be TRBD1 or TRBD2 (5 bases each). Germline V gene sequence: CDR1 SGHTA, CDR2 FQGNSA. Trimming pared 1 base from V and 5 bases from J, leaving 7 bases between. This CDR3 region has 13 residues. Written as DNA, the CDR3 is TGTGCCAGCAGCTTAGTTGGGGGAGATACGCAGTATTTT. Its translation is CASSLVGGDTQYF.

CDR3 protein: CAWRGTSGSKYEQYF. CDR3 sequence (DNA): TGTGCCTGGAGAGGTACTAGCGGGAGTAAGTACGAGCAGTACTTC. The chain joins TRBV30 to TRBJ2-7; 11 positions match TRBD2. V dropped 3 bases and J dropped 4; count of bases not matched to a gene: 8. CDR3 length equals 15 residues. Germline V lookup: CDR1 GTSNPN, CDR2 SVGIG (reference sequence).

This clonotype has ten or more counts. The genes are TRBV6-5 and TRBJ2-3; D may correspond to TRBD1 or TRBD2 (6 bases each). CDR1 MNHEY and CDR2 SVGAGI come from the germline V gene. The CDR3 spans 13 residues. Trimming shortened V by 3 bases and J by 4 bases, and 8 bases separated the two germline ends. The CDR3 DNA follows: TGTGCCAGCAGTTATCGGGGGCCAGATACGCAGTATTTT. Translation: CASSYRGPDTQYF.

This clonotype was picked up a small number of times. CDR3 sequence reads: CASTRQASTDTQYF. In nucleotides, the CDR3 is TGTGCCAGTACTCGACAGGCTAGCACAGATACGCAGTATTTT. This sequence joins TRBV19 and TRBJ2-3; a weak D match, TRBD1 (6 bases). The ends were cut back, 7 bases at V and 0 bases at J, with 11 bases in the middle. CDR3 length: 14 amino acids. The germline CDR1 and CDR2 sequences are LNHDA and SQIVND (reference sequence).

J is TRBJ2-3 and V is TRBV30, with no clear D. Germline V lookup: CDR1 GTSNPN, CDR2 SVGIG (reference sequence). V was shortened by 2 bases and J by 2 bases, with 11 bases between the two germline ends. The CDR3 is 14 amino acids. Here the CDR3 DNA reads TGTGCCTGGAGTCTTAGGGCCCCCACAGATACGCAGTATTTT. As protein: CAWSLRAPTDTQYF.

A note on this clonotype: Being one base from a much bigger clone, this may be a read error. The chain joins TRBV7-6 to TRBJ2-2, with TRBD2 matching 7 bases. J gave up 6 bases and V 4 bases, and 11 bases lay outside the gene matches. The CDR3 totals 16 residues. Germline CDR1 SGHVS, CDR2 FNYEAQ. The CDR3 loop is CASSYLAGEGAGELFF. CDR3 DNA sequence: TGTGCCAGCAGCTACCTGGCGGGAGAAGGAGCCGGGGAGCTGTTTTTT.

The table lists this clonotype with many counts. The chain employs TRBV28 and TRBJ2-1; tentatively, D is TRBD1 or TRBD2 (5 bases each). V was trimmed by 6 bases and J by 9 bases, leaving 21 bases between them. CDR1 is MDHEN, CDR2 SYDVKM, per germline. The CDR3 spans 15 residues. This chain's CDR3 is CASSPPGPRAGEQFF. CDR3 sequence (DNA): TGTGCCAGCAGCCCCCCGGGACCGAGGGCGGGTGAGCAGTTCTTC.

The chain couples TRBV5-1 to TRBJ2-5; the match to TRBD2 covers 12 bases. V lost 3 bases and J lost 5; bases outside the gene matches: 5. The V gene's germline CDR1 is SGHRS and CDR2 YFSETQ. The CDR3 is 15 residues long. CDR3 residues: CASSYLAGGPETQYF. The CDR3 DNA reads TGCGCCAGCAGCTACCTAGCGGGAGGGCCCGAGACCCAGTACTTC.

This chain connects TRBV4-2 to TRBJ2-6; D gene ambiguous. V shed 0 bases and J shed 0 bases, with 9 bases lying between them. Germline V gene lookup returns CDR1 LGHNA and CDR2 YNFKEQ. The CDR3 sequence is 17 residues long. The CDR3 here is CASSQDRGNSGANVLTF. CDR3 DNA: TGTGCCAGCAGCCAAGATCGCGGTAACTCTGGGGCCAACGTCCTGACTTTC.

This clonotype was counted many times. This chain uses TRBV29-1 with TRBJ2-4, with 8 positions matching TRBD2. Looked up from germline, CDR1 is SQVTM and CDR2 is ANQGSEA. The V and J ends lost 4 bases and 15 bases, in that order; junction bases with no gene match: 11. The CDR3 runs 12 residues. CDR3 DNA sequence: TGCAGCGTTGGTGCGAGCGGGAGTTTGGTGTACTTC. Encoded protein: CSVGASGSLVYF.

The table lists this clonotype with many counts. The V and J genes are TRBV7-9 and TRBJ2-1; TRBD1 matches 7 bases. CDR1 is SEHNR, CDR2 FQNEAQ, per germline (reference sequence). The CDR3 length is 14 residues. With 5 bases clipped from V and 8 bases from J, the junction kept 9 bases outside the gene matches. This CDR3 is CASSRRTGDDEQFF. The DNA of the CDR3 is TGTGCCAGCAGCCGACGAACAGGGGATGATGAGCAGTTCTTC.

The V call is TRBV7-8, the J call TRBJ2-5; D tentatively fits TRBD1 or TRBD2 (6 bases each). The CDR3 spans 16 residues. V was pared by 5 bases and J by 5 bases, with 21 bases between. Per the germline V gene, CDR1 is SGHVS and CDR2 is FQNEAQ. CDR3 in DNA: TGTGCCAGCAGCCCGTGGGGGGCAGGGGATTTGGAGACCCAGTACTTC. Amino acid sequence: CASSPWGAGDLETQYF.

This clonotype turned up a few times. The chain carries TRBV11-2 and TRBJ1-4, with D tentatively TRBD1 (5 bases). This CDR3 is 15 amino acids long. In germline, CDR1 is SGHAT, CDR2 FQNNGV. The germline V and J ends were trimmed by 0 bases and 8 bases, with 13 bases remaining between them. This CDR3 reads CASSLDAPGGEKLFF. In DNA, the CDR3 is TGTGCCAGCAGCTTAGACGCCCCCGGGGGAGAAAAACTGTTTTTT.

This clonotype has only a few counts. The chain carries TRBV2 and TRBJ2-7, with 9 bases fitting TRBD1. There are 18 residues in the CDR3. In germline, CDR1 is SNHLY, CDR2 FYNNEI. J was trimmed by 2 bases and V by 11 bases; bases with no gene match: 22. The CDR3 here is CALYPDPAMDRGAYEQYF. The CDR3 region has the DNA TGTGCCCTCTATCCAGACCCCGCAATGGACAGGGGAGCCTACGAGCAGTACTTC.

This clonotype has a handful of counts. The chain uses TRBV28 and TRBJ2-7; 7 positions match TRBD1. Trimming cost V 8 bases and J 1 base; bases outside gene matches: 8. In germline, CDR1 is MDHEN, CDR2 SYDVKM. CDR3 length: 14 amino acids. The CDR3 sequence: CASAWDSASYEQYF. CDR3 bases: TGTGCCAGCGCATGGGACAGTGCTTCCTACGAGCAGTACTTC.

V and J are TRBV29-1 and TRBJ2-1; D is unresolved. The germline V and J ends were trimmed by 4 bases and 0 bases, with 4 bases remaining between them. Germline-derived CDR1 and CDR2 are SQVTM and ANQGSEA. The CDR3 length is 12 residues. CDR3 amino acids: CSVGTSYNEQFF. DNA of the CDR3: TGCAGCGTTGGGACCTCCTACAATGAGCAGTTCTTC.

The rearrangement uses TRBV5-5 and TRBJ1-6; D unclear. The CDR3 spans 15 residues. V gave up 1 base and J gave up 7 bases, with 12 bases separating them. CDR1 is SGHKS and CDR2 is YYEKEE in the germline V gene (reference sequence). The CDR3 reads CASSLYSQMNSPLHF. The CDR3 region has the DNA TGTGCCAGCAGCTTGTATTCACAGATGAATTCACCCCTCCACTTT.

This clonotype was counted a few times. The rearrangement uses TRBV5-4 and TRBJ2-7; no clear D. CDR1 is SGHNT and CDR2 is YYREEE in the germline V gene (reference sequence). The ends were cut back, 0 bases at V and 2 bases at J, with 6 bases in the middle. This CDR3 comprises 13 residues. CDR3 sequence reads: CASSLADAYEQYF. In DNA, the CDR3 is TGTGCCAGCAGCTTGGCCGACGCCTACGAGCAGTACTTC.

Written as DNA, the CDR3 is TGTGCCAGCAGCGTAGGCGCCGGGACTAGCGGGTACTACGAGCAGTACTTC. Translated, it gives CASSVGAGTSGYYEQYF. The V and J genes are TRBV9 and TRBJ2-7, with TRBD2 identical over 12 bases. The V and J ends lost 0 bases and 3 bases, in that order; junction bases with no gene match: 7. This CDR3 has 17 residues. CDR1 and CDR2 (germline): SGDLS, YYNGEE.